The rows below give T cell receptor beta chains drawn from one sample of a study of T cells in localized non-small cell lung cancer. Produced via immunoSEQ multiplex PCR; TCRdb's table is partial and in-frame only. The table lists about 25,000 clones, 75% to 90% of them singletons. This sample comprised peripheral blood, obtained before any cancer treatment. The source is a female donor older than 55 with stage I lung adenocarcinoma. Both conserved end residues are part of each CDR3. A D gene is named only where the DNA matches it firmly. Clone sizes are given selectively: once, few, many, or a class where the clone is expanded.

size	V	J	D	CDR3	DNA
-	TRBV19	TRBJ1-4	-	CASSNRANEKLFF	TGTGCCAGTAGTAACAGGGCTAATGAAAAACTGTTTTTT
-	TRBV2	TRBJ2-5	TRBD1	CASRGQAFQETQYF	TGTGCCAGCAGAGGACAGGCCTTCCAAGAGACCCAGTACTTC
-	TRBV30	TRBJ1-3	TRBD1	CAFQGALGNTIYF	TGTGCCTTTCAGGGGGCCCTTGGAAACACCATATATTTT
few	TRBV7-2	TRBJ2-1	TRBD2	CASSSTRGRGLLPEFF	TGTGCCAGCAGCTCCACTCGCGGGCGGGGGTTATTGCCTGAGTTCTTC
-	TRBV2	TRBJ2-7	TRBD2	CASSSRGLEGNEQYF	TGTGCCAGCAGTTCACGGGGACTAGAGGGCAACGAGCAGTACTTC
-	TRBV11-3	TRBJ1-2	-	CASTPMPGDYGYTF	TGTGCCAGCACCCCCATGCCCGGGGACTATGGCTACACCTTC
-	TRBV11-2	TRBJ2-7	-	CASSFQQSRGRTRGEQYF	TGTGCCAGCAGCTTTCAGCAATCCAGGGGACGGACCCGCGGCGAGCAGTACTTC
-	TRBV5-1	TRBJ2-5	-	CASSPPSETQYF	TGCGCCAGCAGCCCCCCTTCGGAGACCCAGTACTTC
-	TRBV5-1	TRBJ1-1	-	CASSPSGRDGTEAFF	TGCGCCAGCAGCCCCTCCGGGAGGGACGGAACTGAAGCTTTCTTT
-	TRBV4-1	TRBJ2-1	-	CASSQETSWYEQFF	TGCGCCAGCAGCCAAGAAACTAGCTGGTATGAGCAGTTCTTC
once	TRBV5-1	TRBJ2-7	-	CASSFSTYEQYF	TGCGCCAGCAGCTTTTCCACCTACGAGCAGTACTTC
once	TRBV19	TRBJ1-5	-	CASSIEGSWGNQPQHF	TGTGCCAGTAGTATAGAGGGGTCCTGGGGGAATCAGCCCCAGCATTTT
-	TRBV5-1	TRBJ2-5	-	CASSPGTMGTQYF	TGCGCCAGCAGCCCCGGGACGATGGGGACCCAGTACTTC
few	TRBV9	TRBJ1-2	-	CASSFQGTYGYTF	TGTGCCAGCAGCTTCCAGGGGACCTATGGCTACACCTTC
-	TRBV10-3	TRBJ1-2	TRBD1	CAISEGSGGDYGYTF	TGTGCCATCAGTGAGGGATCAGGGGGAGACTATGGCTACACCTTC
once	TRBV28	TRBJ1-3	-	CASSPQGISGNTIYF	TGTGCCAGCAGTCCTCAGGGGATCTCTGGAAACACCATATATTTT
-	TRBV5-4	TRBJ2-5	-	CASTRGQETQYF	TGTGCCAGCACCAGGGGCCAAGAGACCCAGTACTTC
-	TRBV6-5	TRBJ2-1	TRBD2	CASSTLAGAPNEQFF	TGTGCCAGCAGCACACTAGCGGGAGCCCCCAATGAGCAGTTCTTC
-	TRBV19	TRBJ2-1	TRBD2	CASSIDAGVNEQFF	TGTGCCAGTAGTATAGACGCGGGAGTCAATGAGCAGTTCTTC
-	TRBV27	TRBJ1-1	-	CASSFRQMNTEAFF	TGTGCCAGCAGTTTTCGGCAGATGAACACTGAAGCTTTCTTT
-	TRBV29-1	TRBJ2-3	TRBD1	CSVADRAADTQYF	TGCAGCGTTGCCGACAGGGCCGCAGATACGCAGTATTTT
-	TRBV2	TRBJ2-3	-	CASSEAIPGRDTQYF	TGTGCCAGCAGTGAAGCCATTCCGGGGAGGGATACGCAGTATTTT
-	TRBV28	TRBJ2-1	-	CASITLGGATEQFF	TGTGCCAGCATCACCTTAGGGGGGGCCACTGAGCAGTTCTTC
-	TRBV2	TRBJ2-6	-	CASSKGRTSGANVLTF	TGTGCCAGCAGTAAGGGACGGACCTCTGGGGCCAACGTCCTGACTTTC
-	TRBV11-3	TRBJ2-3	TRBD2	CASSYDTLGGPGTDTQYF	TGTGCCAGCAGCTACGACACCCTGGGAGGGCCCGGCACAGATACGCAGTATTTT
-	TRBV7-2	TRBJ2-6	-	CASSLSTAGSGANVLTF	TGTGCCAGCAGCTTATCAACGGCGGGGTCCGGGGCCAACGTCCTGACTTTC
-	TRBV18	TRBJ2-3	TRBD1	CASSLRQGGGLDTQYF	TGTGCCAGCTCACTTCGACAGGGTGGAGGTTTGGATACGCAGTATTTT
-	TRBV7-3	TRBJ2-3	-	CASSRSTDTQYF	TGTGCCAGCAGCCGGAGCACAGATACGCAGTATTTT
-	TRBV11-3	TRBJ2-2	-	CASSLSGQRSATGELFF	TGTGCCAGCAGCTTATCGGGGCAGCGCTCGGCCACCGGGGAGCTGTTTTTT
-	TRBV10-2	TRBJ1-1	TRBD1	CASTLTGESTEAFF	TGCGCCAGCACCTTGACAGGGGAAAGCACTGAAGCTTTCTTT
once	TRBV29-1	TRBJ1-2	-	CSVGGPEGPRGGYTF	TGCAGCGTTGGGGGGCCGGAGGGGCCTCGCGGGGGCTACACCTTC
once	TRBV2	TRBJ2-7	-	CASKVSQGGEQYF	TGTGCCAGCAAAGTTTCACAGGGTGGCGAGCAGTACTTC
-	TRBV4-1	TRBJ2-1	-	CASSQAAGYRNEQFF	TGCGCCAGCAGCCAAGCGGCGGGATATAGGAATGAGCAGTTCTTC
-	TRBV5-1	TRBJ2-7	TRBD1	CASSLDGTAYEQYF	TGCGCCAGCAGCTTGGATGGGACAGCCTACGAGCAGTACTTC
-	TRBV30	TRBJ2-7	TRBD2	CAWGLAGLSYEQYF	TGTGCCTGGGGACTAGCGGGCCTCTCCTACGAGCAGTACTTC
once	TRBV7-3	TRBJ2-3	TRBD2	CASSRTSGGADTQYF	TGTGCCAGCAGCCGGACTAGCGGGGGGGCCGATACGCAGTATTTT
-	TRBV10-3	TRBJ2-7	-	CAISESTRKDDYEQYF	TGTGCCATCAGTGAGTCGACTCGTAAGGATGACTACGAGCAGTACTTC
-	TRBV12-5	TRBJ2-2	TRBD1	CASGLYRDRGMNTGELFF	TGTGCTAGTGGTTTGTACCGGGACAGGGGAATGAACACCGGGGAGCTGTTTTTT
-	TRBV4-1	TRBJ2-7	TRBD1	CASSQVWGQIYEQYF	TGCGCCAGCAGCCAAGTTTGGGGACAGATCTACGAGCAGTACTTC
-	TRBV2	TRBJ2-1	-	CASSESLWGARNEQFF	TGTGCCAGCAGTGAAAGTTTATGGGGCGCGCGCAATGAGCAGTTCTTC